The 17 T cell receptor beta chains in this list originate from one sample, sequenced in a study of T cells in tuberculosis. Assay used: immunoSEQ multiplex PCR; TCRdb lists only in-frame clones, some missing. Found here are approximately 49,000 clones, around 96% of them singletons; the top ten hold about 1.3%. Described time point: new active TB diagnosis, blood taken before or within 7 days of starting treatment. This sample comprised PBMCs, obtained at tuberculosis diagnosis. The receptors were gathered from an adult with tuberculosis.

The gene calls are TRBV6-5 and TRBJ1-5; 8 positions agree with TRBD1. The junction had 9 bases not matched to a gene; V was cut back by 5 bases and J by 6 bases. Germline V gene data show CDR1 as MNHEY and CDR2 as SVGAGI. The length of the CDR3 is 15 residues. This chain's CDR3 is CASSPTGGRGQPQHF. In DNA, the CDR3 is TGTGCCAGCAGTCCTACAGGGGGGAGAGGTCAGCCCCAGCATTTT.

This sequence joins TRBV30 and TRBJ1-4, with 10 bases fitting TRBD1. Trimming cost V 8 bases and J 8 bases; bases outside gene matches: 5. The germline gives CDR1 GTSNPN, CDR2 SVGIG (reference sequence). The CDR3 is made up of 12 amino acids. The CDR3 spells CAGQGGEEKLFF. The CDR3 region has the DNA TGTGCCGGACAGGGGGGGGAAGAAAAACTGTTTTTT.

The V call is TRBV29-1, the J call TRBJ2-1; 14 bases fit TRBD2. Germline loops: CDR1 SQVTM, CDR2 ANQGSEA. The J segment lost 3 bases and the V segment lost 6 bases, leaving 7 bases of the junction unmatched. The CDR3 totals 16 residues. The CDR3 loop is CSVGGLAGVNYNEQFF. In nucleotides, the CDR3 is TGCAGCGTGGGGGGACTAGCGGGAGTTAACTACAATGAGCAGTTCTTC.

The chain combines TRBV27 with TRBJ2-3, with TRBD1 matching 9 bases. The CDR3 totals 20 residues. V lost 2 bases, J lost 7 bases, and 22 bases stayed unmatched. CDR1 and CDR2 (germline): MNHEY, SMNVEV (reference sequence). The CDR3 region is CASSLRPRTGVASGINTQYF. DNA for the CDR3: TGTGCCAGCAGTTTACGGCCGCGGACAGGGGTCGCGAGCGGGATAAATACGCAGTATTTT.

This clone occurred a few times. This chain connects TRBV5-4 to TRBJ2-1, with 9 bases lining up with TRBD2. Germline-derived CDR1 and CDR2 are SGHNT and YYREEE (reference sequence). This CDR3 has 15 amino acids. The V segment lost 0 bases and the J segment 8 bases; nucleotides outside the gene matches: 6. The CDR3 loop reads CASSLGMREGDEQFF. As DNA, the CDR3 is TGTGCCAGCAGCTTGGGTATGCGGGAGGGCGATGAGCAGTTCTTC. Full variable domain (rest looked up from reference TRBV5-4 and TRBJ2-1): ETGVTQSPTHLIKTRGQQVTLRCSSQSGHNTVSWYQQALGQGPQFIFQYYREEENGRGNFPPRFSGLQFPNYSSELNVNALELDDSALYLCASSLGMREGDEQFFGPGTRLTVL.

The rearrangement uses TRBV6-5 and TRBJ1-1; D is unclear. CDR3 length: 15 residues. V lost 2 bases to trimming and J lost 2 bases, with 12 bases between them. From germline, CDR1 is MNHEY and CDR2 SVGAGI. The CDR3 DNA reads as TGTGCCAGCAGTTACACGCGAATAAGTAACACTGAAGCTTTCTTT. It yields the protein CASSYTRISNTEAFF.

The gene calls are TRBV4-1 and TRBJ2-7, with 7 positions matching TRBD2. The CDR3 totals 17 residues. Germline CDR1 and CDR2: MGHRA and YSYEKL. The V and J ends lost 4 bases and 1 base, in that order; junction bases with no gene match: 13. DNA of the CDR3: TGCGCCAGCAGCCTATTGTGGGAAGCGGGAAGATCCTACGAGCAGTACTTC. Translating gives CASSLLWEAGRSYEQYF.

This chain joins TRBV30 and TRBJ1-5; 7 nucleotides line up with TRBD1. The CDR3 has 14 residues. Looked up from germline, CDR1 is GTSNPN and CDR2 is SVGIG (reference sequence). V lost 2 bases, J lost 9 bases, and 10 bases stayed unmatched. The CDR3 coding sequence is TGTGCCTGGAGTCCGGGGCAGGGGGTTTTGCCCCAGCATTTT. Translated, it gives CAWSPGQGVLPQHF.

The V gene is TRBV19, the J gene TRBJ2-7, with TRBD2 as a possible D gene (5 bases). The CDR3 runs to 12 residues. Per germline, CDR1 LNHDA and CDR2 SQIVND (reference sequence). V was trimmed by 1 base and J by 7 bases, leaving 8 bases between them. CDR3 sequence (DNA): TGTGCCAGTAGTATAGTCCCGGGGGAGCAGTACTTC. Protein: CASSIVPGEQYF.

The V call is TRBV6-1, the J call TRBJ1-4; D remains ambiguous. The V gene lost 8 bases and the J gene lost 3 bases, with 10 bases spanning the gap. Germline V CDR1 and CDR2: MNHNS, SASEGT. The CDR3 is 13 amino acids. The chain's CDR3 is CASREYSNEKLFF. The CDR3 DNA sequence: TGTGCCAGCCGCGAGTATTCTAATGAAAAACTGTTTTTT.

This sequence joins TRBV7-8 and TRBJ2-7, with 9 bases fitting TRBD2. The CDR3 runs to 15 residues. Germline lookup yields CDR1 SGHVS and CDR2 FQNEAQ. Trimming cost V 4 bases and J 7 bases; bases outside gene matches: 11. The CDR3 is CASSSLAGDLGEQYF. The CDR3 nucleotides read TGTGCCAGCAGCTCCTTAGCGGGAGACTTGGGAGAGCAGTACTTC.

This clone appeared a few times. The chain links TRBV7-9 to TRBJ1-2; 7 bases are shared with TRBD1. Germline assignment: CDR1 SEHNR and CDR2 FQNEAQ (reference sequence). The ends lost 6 bases at V and 13 bases at J; junction bases unmatched: 14. The CDR3 has 13 residues. Written as DNA, the CDR3 is TGTGCCAGCAGACGCGATACTGACAGGGAGGCCACCTTC. Its protein product is CASRRDTDREATF.

The chain combines TRBV19 with TRBJ1-2; the D gene is possibly TRBD1 (6 bases). The CDR3 has 17 residues. Looked up from germline, CDR1 is LNHDA and CDR2 is SQIVND (reference sequence). Deletions cut 4 bases from V and 4 bases from J, with 22 bases between. CDR3 loop: CASSTTRQAGRTYGYTF. In DNA form, the CDR3 reads TGTGCCAGTAGTACTACCAGACAGGCAGGAAGAACCTATGGCTACACCTTC.

The chain couples TRBV5-1 to TRBJ2-2; weak D call: TRBD1 (6 bases). The ends were cut back, 3 bases at V and 6 bases at J, with 9 bases in the middle. This CDR3 spans 13 amino acids. CDR1 is SGHRS, CDR2 YFSETQ, per germline. The CDR3 reads CASSSGQPGELFF. As DNA, the CDR3 is TGCGCCAGCAGCTCCGGACAGCCCGGGGAGCTGTTTTTT.

The chain recombines TRBV4-2 with TRBJ2-7; 9 positions match TRBD2. With V trimmed by 2 bases and J by 3 bases, 5 bases remained unmatched. This CDR3 contains 15 residues. Germline assignment: CDR1 LGHNA and CDR2 YNFKEQ. CDR3 sequence: CASSQSSTSGYEQYF. CDR3 nucleotide sequence: TGTGCCAGCAGCCAATCCTCGACTAGCGGCTACGAGCAGTACTTC.

This CDR3 is CASRLTEDEAFF. CDR3 sequence (DNA): TGCGCCAGCAGGCTGACCGAGGATGAAGCTTTCTTT. This chain connects TRBV5-1 to TRBJ1-1; D gene uncertain. With 5 bases removed from V and 7 bases from J, the gap between germline ends came to 12 bases. Per germline, CDR1 SGHRS and CDR2 YFSETQ. CDR3 length: 12 amino acids. Complete variable domain (other parts from reference TRBV5-1 and TRBJ1-1): KAGVTQTPRYLIKTRGQQVTLSCSPISGHRSVSWYQQTPGQGLQFLFEYFSETQRNKGNFPGRFSGRQFSNSRSEMNVSTLELGDSALYLCASRLTEDEAFFGQGTRLTVV.

Here the CDR3 reads CASSLSGPNYGYTF. In DNA form, the CDR3 reads TGTGCCAGCAGCTTAAGTGGCCCAAACTATGGCTACACCTTC. This chain links TRBV7-9 with TRBJ1-2; no firm D call. The CDR3 runs 14 residues. CDR1 SEHNR and CDR2 FQNEAQ come from the germline V gene (reference sequence). V gave up 2 bases and J gave up 2 bases, with 9 bases separating them.